Shown below are 16 T cell receptor beta chains from a single sample sequenced in a study of graft-versus-host responses after intestinal transplantation. Antigens of these TCRs are unknown. The assay was immunoSEQ multiplex PCR, and TCRdb's table has in-frame clones only and misses some. The repertoire includes 75,000 to 100,000 clones, 90% to 95% of them detected once, and 0.45% to 0.6% sits in the top ten. Here the sequenced sample was unstimulated CD8+ T cells sorted from spleen or lymph node cells, taken before intestinal transplant. The origin of the receptors is a human donor who received an intestinal transplant.

V usage is TRBV7-9 and J usage is TRBJ2-5; 12 nucleotides match TRBD2. In germline, CDR1 is SEHNR, CDR2 FQNEAQ (reference sequence). The CDR3 is 17 residues long. After removal of 5 bases from V and 5 bases from J, the junction contained 12 bases not matched to a gene. DNA for the CDR3: TGTGCCAGCAGCCCCCTAGCGGGAGGGCCGAGGTGGGAGACCCAGTACTTC. It encodes CASSPLAGGPRWETQYF.

The chain is built from TRBV6-4 and TRBJ2-3; TRBD2 agrees at 7 bases. Germline CDR1 and CDR2: MRHNA and SNTAGT. Germline trimming cut 3 bases from V and 3 bases from J; bases unmatched to any gene: 12. The CDR3 consists of 17 residues. The chain's CDR3 is CASSERERDPRTDTQYF. CDR3 coding DNA: TGTGCCAGCAGTGAACGGGAGCGGGACCCCCGGACAGATACGCAGTATTTT.

The V call is TRBV27, the J call TRBJ2-1; 12 nucleotides agree with TRBD2. The CDR3 has 15 amino acids. Trimming at V came to 5 bases and at J to 6 bases, leaving 5 bases not matched to a gene. In germline, CDR1 is MNHEY, CDR2 SMNVEV (reference sequence). For the CDR3, the DNA is TGTGCCAGCAGTCTAGCGGGAGGGCCGGGCAATGAGCAGTTCTTC. Translated, it gives CASSLAGGPGNEQFF.

Concerning this clone itself: One junction end disagrees with the germline gene, perhaps due to a read error. Within the sample, other DNA sequences also encode this same CDR3. This chain links TRBV2 with TRBJ1-2; 7 nucleotides agree with TRBD1. This CDR3 contains 15 residues. CDR1 is SNHLY, CDR2 FYNNEI, per germline. CDR3 coding DNA: TGTGCTAGCAGTGACGGGACAGCGAGCTCCTATGGCTACACCTTC. It specifies CASSDGTASSYGYTF. Filled out from reference TRBV2 and TRBJ1-2, the complete variable domain reads EPEVTQTPSHQVTQMGQEVILRCVPISNHLYFYWYRQILGQKVEFLVSFYNNEISEKSEIFDDQFSVERPDGSNFTLKIRSTKLEDSAMYFCASSDGTASSYGYTFGSGTRLTVV.

This clone was found a few times. The chain joins TRBV19 to TRBJ1-1, with TRBD1 as a possible D gene (6 bases). Germline-derived CDR1 and CDR2 are LNHDA and SQIVND (reference sequence). V was shortened by 8 bases and J by 3 bases, with 19 bases between the two germline ends. The CDR3 sequence is 15 residues long. The CDR3: CASGLWGPGDTEAFF. DNA for the CDR3: TGTGCCAGTGGCTTATGGGGACCAGGGGACACTGAAGCTTTCTTT.

The V and J genes are TRBV27 and TRBJ2-2; 9 bases map to TRBD1. Looked up from germline, CDR1 is MNHEY and CDR2 is SMNVEV (reference sequence). The CDR3 sequence is 15 residues long. The J segment lost 6 bases and the V segment lost 6 bases, leaving 8 bases of the junction unmatched. The CDR3 loop is CASRSGQGKAGELFF. CDR3 sequence (DNA): TGTGCCAGCAGATCGGGACAGGGAAAGGCCGGGGAGCTGTTTTTT.

The rearrangement uses TRBV7-6 and TRBJ2-1; 9 bases map to TRBD1. This CDR3 is 15 amino acids long. The V and J ends lost 0 bases and 6 bases, in that order; junction bases with no gene match: 3. Germline CDR1 SGHVS, CDR2 FNYEAQ. The DNA for the CDR3 is TGTGCCAGCAGCTTAGCCGGGACAGGGTTCAATGAGCAGTTCTTC. The encoded protein is CASSLAGTGFNEQFF.

A single count supports this clone. The chain joins TRBV25-1 to TRBJ2-1, with TRBD2 as a possible D gene (5 bases). V was shortened by 5 bases and J by 0 bases, with 14 bases between the two germline ends. The germline gives CDR1 MGHDK, CDR2 SYGVNS. The CDR3 consists of 16 residues. The CDR3 DNA sequence: TGTGCCAGCAGTATACACCTAGCTGGCTCCTACAATGAGCAGTTCTTC. Protein: CASSIHLAGSYNEQFF.

V is TRBV5-8 and J is TRBJ1-3; possible D gene TRBD1, 6 bases. The germline V gene encodes CDR1 SGHTS and CDR2 YDEGEE. CDR3 length: 14 amino acids. Trimming left V 4 bases short and J 8 bases short, with 16 bases between. Written as DNA, the CDR3 is TGTGCCAGCAGCGGGATACAGGGATGGGACACCATATATTTT. Its protein product is CASSGIQGWDTIYF.

V and J are TRBV2 and TRBJ2-7; 8 bases are shared with TRBD2. The CDR3 is 16 residues long. In germline, CDR1 is SNHLY, CDR2 FYNNEI. The V segment lost 3 bases and the J segment 1 base; nucleotides outside the gene matches: 8. CDR3 nucleotide sequence: TGTGCCAGCAGTGAGGGTGCAGCGGGAGCGTCCTACGAGCAGTACTTC. It translates to CASSEGAAGASYEQYF.

The V gene is TRBV4-2, the J gene TRBJ2-7, with 11 bases matching TRBD1. After removal of 4 bases from V and 2 bases from J, the junction contained 4 bases not matched to a gene. The germline V gene has CDR1 LGHNA and CDR2 YNFKEQ. The CDR3 is 15 amino acids. For the CDR3, the DNA is TGTGCCAGCAGCCCGGGACAGGGGGTCGCCTACGAGCAGTACTTC. This gives the protein CASSPGQGVAYEQYF.

J is TRBJ2-7 and V is TRBV28; D gene ambiguous. The V gene's germline CDR1 is MDHEN and CDR2 SYDVKM. The CDR3 consists of 15 residues. Trimming pared 10 bases from V and 0 bases from J, leaving 19 bases between. The CDR3 DNA sequence: TGTGCCACCCACCGCGCGACAACCCTCTCCTACGAGCAGTACTTC. This translates into CATHRATTLSYEQYF.

This clone is a singleton in its sample. The chain combines TRBV11-2 with TRBJ2-1, with 12 positions matching TRBD2. The trim removed 5 bases at V and 2 bases at J, leaving 10 bases unmatched. The germline V gene has CDR1 SGHAT and CDR2 FQNNGV. This CDR3 spans 18 amino acids. The CDR3 is CASSELAGGVPAYNEQFF. The CDR3 DNA follows: TGTGCCAGCAGCGAACTAGCGGGGGGCGTCCCGGCCTACAATGAGCAGTTCTTC.

J is TRBJ1-1 and V is TRBV30, with TRBD1 as a possible D gene (6 bases). Germline V CDR1 and CDR2: GTSNPN, SVGIG (reference sequence). The CDR3 loop spans 15 amino acids. The V and J ends lost 4 bases and 3 bases respectively, with 18 bases between them. The CDR3 region has the DNA TGTGCCTGGATCAAACCGGGACACCTTTACACTGAAGCTTTCTTT. This gives the protein CAWIKPGHLYTEAFF. The full variable domain, with the rest looked up from reference TRBV30 and TRBJ1-1, is SQTIHQWPATLVQPVGSPLSLECTVEGTSNPNLYWYRQAAGRGLQLLFYSVGIGQISSEVPQNLSASRPQDRQFILSSKKLLLSDSGFYLCAWIKPGHLYTEAFFGQGTRLTVV.

This sequence joins TRBV7-2 and TRBJ1-6; 7 bases align to TRBD1. J was trimmed by 8 bases and V by 2 bases; bases with no gene match: 12. Germline CDR1 SGHTA, CDR2 FQGNSA. This CDR3 is built from 17 residues. The CDR3 DNA is TGTGCCAGCAGCTTAACGGGCAGGGGACAGCTCTATTCACCCCTCCACTTT. It translates to CASSLTGRGQLYSPLHF.

This chain links TRBV19 with TRBJ2-7; TRBD2 might be the D (6 bases). Germline CDR1 is LNHDA and CDR2 is SQIVND (reference sequence). V was pared by 5 bases and J by 1 base, with 9 bases between. This CDR3 spans 13 amino acids. The CDR3 protein is CASSWGLSYEQYF. DNA for the CDR3: TGTGCCAGTAGTTGGGGACTTTCCTACGAGCAGTACTTC.